The 8 T cell receptor beta chains listed next were all sequenced from one sample in a study of blood T cell repertoires in COVID-19. The protocol was immunoSEQ multiplex PCR, while the TCRdb copy is restricted to in-frame clones and leaves out a portion. The profile shows 250,000 or so clones, roughly 89% of them singletons. Sequencing used peripheral blood. Receptor source: a woman between 40 and 55 years old who had recovered from COVID-19.

The chain combines TRBV12-3 or TRBV12-4 with TRBJ2-2, with D possibly being TRBD1 (6 bases). V was pared by 6 bases and J by 5 bases, with 10 bases between. CDR3 size: 13 residues. CDR3 loop: CASRWTETGELFF. The DNA for the CDR3 is TGTGCCAGCAGGTGGACAGAGACCGGGGAGCTGTTTTTT.

This clone was found once. The rearrangement links TRBV5-8 to TRBJ2-4, with TRBD2 as a possible D gene (6 bases). Trimming pared 2 bases from V and 10 bases from J, leaving 19 bases between. The CDR3 has 15 residues. Germline V gene sequence: CDR1 SGHTS, CDR2 YDEGEE. The CDR3 nucleotides read TGTGCCAGCAGCTTCCAAGGAGGGACGGAGGCAATTCAGTACTTC. Amino acids: CASSFQGGTEAIQYF.

The genes are TRBV20-1 and TRBJ1-5; 7 nucleotides line up with TRBD1. The J segment lost 1 base and the V segment lost 3 bases, leaving 12 bases of the junction unmatched. Per germline, CDR1 DFQATT and CDR2 SNEGSKA (reference sequence). The CDR3 covers 17 residues. DNA for the CDR3: TGCAGTGCTAGTGCCTCTCGGGACAGAACAAGCAATCAGCCCCAGCATTTT. It is translated as CSASASRDRTSNQPQHF.

V and J are TRBV7-9 and TRBJ2-7, with D tentatively TRBD1 (5 bases). The ends were cut back, 1 base at V and 6 bases at J, with 13 bases in the middle. CDR3 length: 14 amino acids. Germline CDR1 is SEHNR and CDR2 is FQNEAQ (reference sequence). The CDR3 region has the DNA TGTGCCAGCAGCTTAGGGGGCAAGGATGGCGAGCAGTACTTC. Its protein product is CASSLGGKDGEQYF.

This clone is a singleton in its sample. The rearrangement links TRBV2 to TRBJ1-3, with TRBD1 matching over 7 bases. The length of the CDR3 is 15 residues. The ends lost 3 bases at V and 5 bases at J; junction bases unmatched: 7. Germline values: CDR1 SNHLY, CDR2 FYNNEI. CDR3 nucleotide sequence: TGTGCCAGCAGTGAGAGGACAGGTGAAAGAAACACCATATATTTT. It translates to CASSERTGERNTIYF.

V and J are TRBV14 and TRBJ2-2, with TRBD2 identical over 7 bases. The CDR3 sequence is 13 residues long. CDR1 and CDR2 (germline): SGHDN, FVKESK. The V and J ends lost 7 bases and 7 bases, in that order; junction bases with no gene match: 6. The CDR3 DNA is TGTGCCAGCAATCGCCTAGCGGACGGGGAGCTGTTTTTT. Amino acids: CASNRLADGELFF.

This chain links TRBV30 with TRBJ1-1, with D possibly matching TRBD1 (5 bases). The V and J ends lost 3 bases and 1 base respectively, with 9 bases between them. This CDR3 is 13 amino acids long. Germline V gene lookup returns CDR1 GTSNPN and CDR2 SVGIG (reference sequence). Here the CDR3 reads CAWRSDRNTEAFF. CDR3 in DNA: TGTGCCTGGAGGTCCGACAGGAACACTGAAGCTTTCTTT.

V usage is TRBV30 and J usage is TRBJ1-3; TRBD1 is a possible D gene (5 bases). The CDR3 runs 14 residues. Trimming took off 3 bases at V and 4 bases at J, with 13 bases between the two ends. Per germline, CDR1 GTSNPN and CDR2 SVGIG (reference sequence). CDR3 DNA: TGTGCCTGGAGGGCCACGGGGGGAGGAAACACCATATATTTT. Translated, it gives CAWRATGGGNTIYF.